This entry lists 20 T cell receptor beta chains sequenced from one sample in a study of T-cell memory formation after mild COVID-19. TCRdb re-analysed the 5' RACE reads in MiXCR, keeping a single row per CDR3 protein. The sample holds about 340,000 distinct CDR3 sequences, about 15% seen once. Sequencing was carried out using PBMCs or a T cell subset sorted from them (not recorded which). These receptors were collected from a young man who had mild COVID-19 (a few samples of this study predate the infection). Cell type and time point are not known.

The chain uses TRBV10-1 and TRBJ2-1; 7 nucleotides agree with TRBD1. CDR3 size: 14 residues. Germline V gene data show CDR1 as WNHNN and CDR2 as SYGVQD (reference sequence). Germline trimming cut 4 bases from V and 7 bases from J; bases unmatched to any gene: 7. This CDR3 reads CASSAGGSMNEQFF. The CDR3 region has the DNA TGCGCCAGCAGTGCAGGGGGATCTATGAATGAGCAGTTCTTC.

This clonotype was detected only a few times. The chain links TRBV4-1 to TRBJ2-2; tentative D call: TRBD2 (6 bases). CDR3 size: 14 residues. V was pared by 2 bases and J by 4 bases, with 8 bases between. From germline, CDR1 is MGHRA and CDR2 YSYEKL. CDR3 nucleotide sequence: TGCGCCAGCAGCCAATCGGGGGTCACCGGGGAGCTGTTTTTT. Residues: CASSQSGVTGELFF.

This chain joins TRBV9 and TRBJ2-2; weak D call: TRBD1 (5 bases). The CDR3 is 14 amino acids. Germline CDR1 is SGDLS and CDR2 is YYNGEE. The germline V and J ends were trimmed by 2 bases and 7 bases, with 12 bases remaining between them. The CDR3 region has the DNA TGTGCCAGCAGCGTGTCAGGGTCTTACGGGGAGCTGTTTTTT. As protein: CASSVSGSYGELFF.

This clonotype appeared a few times. The rearrangement links TRBV7-2 to TRBJ1-1; 7 bases agree with TRBD1. This CDR3 is built from 14 residues. Germline trimming cut 3 bases from V and 4 bases from J; bases unmatched to any gene: 5. Looked up from germline, CDR1 is SGHTA and CDR2 is FQGNSA. CDR3 sequence reads: CASSFTTGFTEAFF. CDR3 DNA: TGTGCCAGCAGCTTCACGACAGGGTTCACTGAAGCTTTCTTT.

There are a few counts of this clonotype. V gene TRBV4-1 combines with J gene TRBJ2-5, with a tentative D call TRBD2 (5 bases). This CDR3 comprises 14 residues. Trimming left V 2 bases short and J 4 bases short, with 11 bases between. Germline CDR1 MGHRA, CDR2 YSYEKL. This CDR3 reads CASSQLSGTETQYF. The CDR3 region has the DNA TGCGCCAGCAGCCAACTATCGGGAACAGAGACCCAGTACTTC.

V gene TRBV6-1 combines with J gene TRBJ2-4; D unclear. This CDR3 contains 13 residues. V was trimmed by 5 bases and J by 0 bases, leaving 5 bases between them. Germline V gene data show CDR1 as MNHNS and CDR2 as SASEGT. CDR3 sequence (DNA): TGTGCCAGCAGTCTTATAGCCAAAAACATTCAGTACTTC. Its translation: CASSLIAKNIQYF.

The chain recombines TRBV27 with TRBJ2-6; no clear D gene. Germline CDR1 is MNHEY and CDR2 is SMNVEV (reference sequence). Trimming took off 5 bases at V and 0 bases at J, with 8 bases between the two ends. This CDR3 has 15 residues. The CDR3 nucleotides read TGTGCCAGCAGTCCCACCAGCTCTGGGGCCAACGTCCTGACTTTC. Its protein is CASSPTSSGANVLTF.

This clonotype was counted only a few times. The chain employs TRBV9 and TRBJ2-2; D is possibly TRBD2 (6 bases). The length of the CDR3 is 15 residues. The germline V gene encodes CDR1 SGDLS and CDR2 YYNGEE. Trimming took off 3 bases at V and 0 bases at J, with 9 bases between the two ends. CDR3 bases: TGTGCCAGCAGCGACGGGACTTCGAACACCGGGGAGCTGTTTTTT. It yields the protein CASSDGTSNTGELFF.

This clonotype was observed a handful of times. The chain employs TRBV7-8 and TRBJ2-2; tentative D call: TRBD1 (6 bases). CDR1 is SGHVS, CDR2 FQNEAQ, per germline. The CDR3 sequence is 14 residues long. Trimming took off 5 bases at V and 4 bases at J, with 11 bases between the two ends. The CDR3 region has the DNA TGTGCCAGCAGCCCGGACAGACTCACCGGGGAGCTGTTTTTT. This translates into CASSPDRLTGELFF.

This clonotype turned up a few times. This rearrangement joins TRBV7-9 to TRBJ1-2; D call uncertain. The CDR3 covers 13 residues. Germline CDR1 reads SEHNR; CDR2 reads FQNEAQ (reference sequence). Trimming removed 2 bases from V and 4 bases from J, with 8 bases in between. The CDR3 sequence is CASSLPGPYGYTF. In nucleotides, the CDR3 is TGTGCCAGCAGCTTACCCGGGCCCTATGGCTACACCTTC.

In DNA, the CDR3 is TGTGCCAGCAGCGTTCCGGGAGTTAACACCGGGGAGCTGTTTTTT. Amino acids: CASSVPGVNTGELFF. The rearrangement uses TRBV12-3 or TRBV12-4 and TRBJ2-2, with a possible D match to TRBD2 (6 bases). The CDR3 contains 15 residues. Between the trimmed V and J ends, which lost 6 bases and 2 bases, there was a span of 13 bases.

This clonotype was counted a few times. The genes are TRBV2 and TRBJ1-2, with TRBD1 identical over 10 bases. Trimming at V came to 4 bases and at J to 4 bases, leaving 9 bases not matched to a gene. This CDR3 has 16 residues. Looked up from germline, CDR1 is SNHLY and CDR2 is FYNNEI. The CDR3 DNA follows: TGTGCCAGCAGTGTCCCTCTAGGGGACAGGGGCTATGGCTACACCTTC. Translation: CASSVPLGDRGYGYTF. The full variable domain, its missing parts supplied by reference TRBV2 and TRBJ1-2, is EPEVTQTPSHQVTQMGQEVILRCVPISNHLYFYWYRQILGQKVEFLVSFYNNEISEKSEIFDDQFSVERPDGSNFTLKIRSTKLEDSAMYFCASSVPLGDRGYGYTFGSGTRLTVV.

The V and J genes are TRBV14 and TRBJ2-4; TRBD1 matches at 9 bases. Per germline, CDR1 SGHDN and CDR2 FVKESK. After removal of 2 bases from V and 8 bases from J, the junction contained 13 bases not matched to a gene. The CDR3 runs to 17 residues. In nucleotides, the CDR3 is TGTGCCAGCAGCCAATCCGGAGTCGGGACAGGGAGGTACATTCAGTACTTC. The encoded protein is CASSQSGVGTGRYIQYF.

This clonotype was seen a few times. The V call is TRBV10-2, the J call TRBJ1-2; D ambiguous. Trimming took 6 bases from V and 8 from J, leaving 10 bases between them. Germline CDR1 and CDR2: WSHSY and SAAADI. This CDR3 has 11 amino acids. The CDR3 DNA sequence: TGCGCCAGCAGGGACGGTACCGGCTACACCTTC. Its protein is CASRDGTGYTF.

This clonotype was recorded at least ten times. The V gene is TRBV20-1, the J gene TRBJ2-1; no clear D gene. From germline, CDR1 is DFQATT and CDR2 SNEGSKA (reference sequence). Trimming took 6 bases from V and 4 from J, leaving 16 bases between them. This CDR3 is built from 14 residues. The CDR3 spells CSAGIGSFYNEQFF. CDR3 coding DNA: TGCAGTGCAGGAATAGGATCGTTTTACAATGAGCAGTTCTTC.

This clonotype has more than one count but fewer than ten. The chain has TRBV5-1 and TRBJ1-1; TRBD1 aligns across 9 bases. There are 16 residues in the CDR3. After removal of 1 base from V and 1 base from J, the junction contained 5 bases not matched to a gene. CDR1 is SGHRS and CDR2 is YFSETQ in the germline V gene. Here the CDR3 reads CASSLTGGARNTEAFF. CDR3 DNA sequence: TGCGCCAGCAGCTTGACAGGGGGCGCGCGGAACACTGAAGCTTTCTTT.

This clonotype was recorded many times. This chain connects TRBV2 to TRBJ2-7; D gene uncertain. This CDR3 has 13 amino acids. Germline lookup yields CDR1 SNHLY and CDR2 FYNNEI. V lost 3 bases to trimming and J lost 5 bases, with 11 bases between them. CDR3 amino acids: CASSEFPRDEQYV. The CDR3 region has the DNA TGTGCCAGCAGTGAGTTCCCCCGGGACGAGCAGTACGTC.

This clonotype turned up a few times. V is TRBV5-1 and J is TRBJ2-7; D ambiguous. The V gene lost 0 bases and the J gene lost 3 bases, with 10 bases spanning the gap. Germline V gene sequence: CDR1 SGHRS, CDR2 YFSETQ. The CDR3 sequence is 14 residues long. The CDR3 DNA is TGCGCCAGCAGCTTGGAGAGAGTAGACTACGAGCAGTACTTC. Its translation is CASSLERVDYEQYF.

The chain is built from TRBV20-1 and TRBJ1-6; 8 bases agree with TRBD1. The CDR3 is made up of 14 amino acids. CDR1 is DFQATT and CDR2 is SNEGSKA in the germline V gene (reference sequence). Germline trimming cut 2 bases from V and 8 bases from J; bases unmatched to any gene: 5. CDR3 amino acids: CSARKQGGDSPLHF. CDR3 bases: TGCAGTGCTAGAAAACAGGGGGGAGATTCACCCCTCCACTTT.

This chain connects TRBV20-1 to TRBJ1-2; 9 bases agree with TRBD1. This CDR3 region has 13 residues. V was pared by 5 bases and J by 7 bases, with 8 bases of the junction left unmatched. CDR1 and CDR2 from the germline V gene are DFQATT and SNEGSKA (reference sequence). The CDR3 coding sequence is TGCAGTGCTGGATGGACAGGGGTCTCTGGCTACACCTTC. Translating gives CSAGWTGVSGYTF.